These 30 T cell receptor beta chains share one sample of origin, sequenced in a study of a mutant IDH1 vaccine in newly diagnosed glioma. These receptors are not linked to any known antigen. Time point of the sample: week 47, end of study. Doses of 300 ug of mutant IDH1 20-mer peptide were given with topical imiquimod. Generated by immunoSEQ multiplex PCR, the TCRdb table keeps only in-frame clones and is missing some. Of about 56,000 clones in the sample, roughly four fifths are singletons; the top ten hold 3% to 4%. The sample was PBMCs, taken from a glioma patient whose treatment included an IDH1 peptide vaccine. The receptor set was obtained from a woman between 50 and 59 years old with glioma.

J is TRBJ1-5 and V is TRBV7-6, with TRBD1 matching 8 bases. Unmatched junction bases numbered 2, after V lost 5 bases and J lost 5 bases. The germline gives CDR1 SGHVS, CDR2 FNYEAQ. This CDR3 region has 13 residues. The CDR3 is CASSNRGDQPQHF. DNA of the CDR3: TGTGCCAGCAGCAACAGGGGGGATCAGCCCCAGCATTTT.

The CDR3 region is CASSPEGRGDTF. The DNA of the CDR3 is TGTGCCAGCAGCCCAGAAGGCAGGGGGGACACCTTC. The chain couples TRBV5-4 to TRBJ1-2; 7 bases fit TRBD1. The CDR3 extends over 12 amino acids. The V gene's germline CDR1 is SGHNT and CDR2 YYREEE (reference sequence). The ends lost 4 bases at V and 12 bases at J; junction bases unmatched: 9.

The rearrangement joins TRBV6-1 to TRBJ1-6; TRBD1 aligns across 11 bases. This CDR3 comprises 13 residues. In germline, CDR1 is MNHNS, CDR2 SASEGT. V lost 7 bases to trimming and J lost 13 bases; unmatched junction nucleotides: 6. In nucleotides, the CDR3 is TGTGCCAGCAATGGACAGGGGGCTGAGCCCCTCCACTTT. Translation gives CASNGQGAEPLHF.

The rearrangement links TRBV4-1 to TRBJ1-1, with a possible D match to TRBD1 (6 bases). Looked up from germline, CDR1 is MGHRA and CDR2 is YSYEKL. The CDR3 length is 15 residues. V was clipped by 6 bases and J by 0 bases, with 14 bases between them. The CDR3 sequence: CASRQQGSMNTEAFF. CDR3 DNA sequence: TGCGCCAGCAGACAACAGGGTTCAATGAACACTGAAGCTTTCTTT.

The chain combines TRBV6-4 with TRBJ2-1; D remains ambiguous. The germline CDR1 and CDR2 sequences are MRHNA and SNTAGT. CDR3 length: 13 residues. V was pared by 5 bases and J by 2 bases, with 7 bases between. The CDR3 loop reads CASSPGPYNEQFF. In nucleotides, the CDR3 is TGTGCCAGCAGTCCTGGACCCTACAATGAGCAGTTCTTC.

This clone is a singleton in its sample. The chain joins TRBV11-2 to TRBJ1-2; D unresolved. Germline-derived CDR1 and CDR2 are SGHAT and FQNNGV. V was pared by 5 bases and J by 5 bases, with 6 bases between. There are 11 residues in the CDR3. CDR3 nucleotide sequence: TGTGCCAGCAGCCCCCAGTATGGCTACACCTTC. Its protein is CASSPQYGYTF. Looking up the rest from reference TRBV11-2 and TRBJ1-2 gives the full variable domain: EAGVAQSPRYKIIEKRQSVAFWCNPISGHATLYWYQQILGQGPKLLIQFQNNGVVDDSQLPKDRFSAERLKGVDSTLKIQPAKLEDSAVYLCASSPQYGYTFGSGTRLTVV.

J is TRBJ1-1 and V is TRBV7-8, with D hard to call. Germline V gene sequence: CDR1 SGHVS, CDR2 FQNEAQ. This CDR3 region has 13 residues. V lost 3 bases and J lost 4, with 9 bases in between. CDR3 sequence (DNA): TGTGCCAGCAGCTTGGATGGGTTCACTGAAGCTTTCTTT. Translated: CASSLDGFTEAFF. The whole variable domain, remainder taken from reference TRBV7-8 and TRBJ1-1, is GAGVSQSPRYKVAKRGQDVALRCDPISGHVSLFWYQQALGQGPEFLTYFQNEAQLDKSGLPSDRFFAERPEGSVSTLKIQRTQQEDSAVYLCASSLDGFTEAFFGQGTRLTVV.

This sequence joins TRBV5-1 and TRBJ1-4; maybe TRBD1 (6 bases). Trimming took 0 bases from V and 5 from J, leaving 8 bases between them. The CDR3 extends over 14 amino acids. CDR1 SGHRS and CDR2 YFSETQ come from the germline V gene. The DNA of the CDR3 is TGCGCCAGCAGCTTGGAAAGGGGGAATGAAAAACTGTTTTTT. Its protein is CASSLERGNEKLFF.

The rearrangement uses TRBV6-6 and TRBJ1-3; no clear D gene. In germline, CDR1 is MNHNY, CDR2 SVGAGI (reference sequence). V was pared by 10 bases and J by 4 bases, with 8 bases between. The CDR3 sequence is 11 residues long. CDR3 residues: CAIGGGNTIYF. DNA of the CDR3: TGTGCCATCGGAGGGGGAAACACCATATATTTT.

The chain joins TRBV27 to TRBJ1-4, with TRBD1 as a possible D gene (5 bases). This CDR3 is built from 15 residues. The germline CDR1 and CDR2 sequences are MNHEY and SMNVEV (reference sequence). Deletions cut 3 bases from V and 0 bases from J, with 8 bases between. CDR3 region: CASSFGGATNEKLFF. Here the CDR3 DNA reads TGTGCCAGCAGTTTTGGGGGAGCAACTAATGAAAAACTGTTTTTT. The complete variable domain, with remaining parts taken from reference TRBV27 and TRBJ1-4, reads EAQVTQNPRYLITVTGKKLTVTCSQNMNHEYMSWYRQDPGLGLRQIYYSMNVEVTDKGDVPEGYKVSRKEKRNFPLILESPSPNQTSLYFCASSFGGATNEKLFFGSGTQLSVL.

This clone was observed a handful of times. V gene TRBV9 combines with J gene TRBJ1-2, with no clear D. CDR1 and CDR2 from the germline V gene are SGDLS and YYNGEE. The CDR3 is made up of 15 amino acids. V was cut by 0 bases and J by 6 bases, with 15 bases left in between. The CDR3 DNA sequence: TGTGCCAGCAGCGTAGGAATAGGGAGGCGGGATGGCTACACCTTC. It encodes CASSVGIGRRDGYTF.

This clone was seen once. This chain joins TRBV18 and TRBJ1-5; 7 nucleotides match TRBD1. The CDR3 is made up of 15 amino acids. V was pared by 3 bases and J by 4 bases, with 6 bases of the junction left unmatched. CDR1 is KGHSH and CDR2 is LQKENI in the germline V gene. CDR3 region: CASSPGGQNNQPQHF. The CDR3 region has the DNA TGTGCCAGCTCACCCGGGGGACAGAATAATCAGCCCCAGCATTTT. Variable domain in full (rest from reference TRBV18 and TRBJ1-5): NAGVMQNPRHLVRRRGQEARLRCSPMKGHSHVYWYRQLPEEGLKFMVYLQKENIIDESGMPKERFSAEFPKEGPSILRIQQVVRGDSAAYFCASSPGGQNNQPQHFGDGTRLSIL.

The CDR3 nucleotides are TGTGCCAGCAGCTTTGCCGGGACAGGTGTTGGGCGCACCTTC. Its protein is CASSFAGTGVGRTF. This sequence joins TRBV11-1 and TRBJ1-2; TRBD1 aligns across 8 bases. This CDR3 has 14 amino acids. V shed 3 bases and J 13 bases; nucleotides not matched to a gene: 13. Per germline, CDR1 SGHAT and CDR2 FQDESV (reference sequence).

The V call is TRBV29-1, the J call TRBJ2-2, with 8 bases matching TRBD2. Germline V lookup: CDR1 SQVTM, CDR2 ANQGSEA. V lost 3 bases, J lost 6 bases, and 0 bases stayed unmatched. This CDR3 contains 12 residues. The CDR3 nucleotides read TGCAGCGTTGAGCGGGGGGCCGGGGAGCTGTTTTTT. Its protein product is CSVERGAGELFF.

V gene TRBV19 combines with J gene TRBJ2-3; 8 nucleotides agree with TRBD2. Trimming removed 4 bases from V and 0 bases from J; junction bases left unmatched: 6. CDR1 and CDR2 (germline): LNHDA, SQIVND (reference sequence). The CDR3 extends over 16 amino acids. CDR3 loop: CASSTRGGLSTDTQYF. CDR3 nucleotides: TGTGCCAGTAGTACCCGGGGGGGCCTTAGCACAGATACGCAGTATTTT. Variable domain in full (rest from reference TRBV19 and TRBJ2-3): DGGITQSPKYLFRKEGQNVTLSCEQNLNHDAMYWYRQDPGQGLRLIYYSQIVNDFQKGDIAEGYSVSREKKESFPLTVTSAQKNPTAFYLCASSTRGGLSTDTQYFGPGTRLTVL.

This clone was observed once. The genes are TRBV6-6 and TRBJ1-5, with D perhaps matching TRBD1 (5 bases). Trimming cost V 2 bases and J 5 bases, with 7 bases left between them. CDR1 is MNHNY, CDR2 SVGAGI, per germline (reference sequence). CDR3 length: 13 amino acids. The CDR3 region is CASSYRGDQPQHF. The CDR3 DNA reads TGTGCCAGCAGTTACAGGGGTGATCAGCCCCAGCATTTT.

J is TRBJ2-7 and V is TRBV5-1; no reliable D call. The germline V gene encodes CDR1 SGHRS and CDR2 YFSETQ. The CDR3 extends over 13 amino acids. V lost 1 base and J 5 bases, leaving 10 bases between the germline ends. The CDR3 region is CASSLKGNNEQYF. The DNA for the CDR3 is TGCGCCAGCAGCTTGAAAGGGAACAACGAGCAGTACTTC.

The chain recombines TRBV5-1 with TRBJ1-2; TRBD1 aligns across 11 bases. Looked up from germline, CDR1 is SGHRS and CDR2 is YFSETQ. The ends lost 0 bases at V and 8 bases at J; junction bases unmatched: 3. This CDR3 is built from 14 residues. As DNA, the CDR3 is TGCGCCAGCAGCTTGGAAGGGACAGGGGGAGGCTACACCTTC. As protein: CASSLEGTGGGYTF.

J is TRBJ1-1 and V is TRBV7-9; D is perhaps TRBD1 (6 bases). The V end was cut by 6 bases, the J end by 4 bases, with 12 bases between. Germline assignment: CDR1 SEHNR and CDR2 FQNEAQ (reference sequence). The CDR3 is made up of 13 amino acids. The CDR3 spells CASREGGGTEAFF. The CDR3 DNA reads as TGTGCCAGCAGGGAGGGGGGGGGCACTGAAGCTTTCTTT.

The chain joins TRBV6-6 to TRBJ2-6, with D unresolved. The CDR3 is 16 amino acids. V was clipped by 2 bases and J by 0 bases, with 8 bases between them. The germline CDR1 and CDR2 sequences are MNHNY and SVGAGI (reference sequence). The CDR3 sequence is CASSYGGSSGANVLTF. CDR3 nucleotide sequence: TGTGCCAGCAGTTACGGCGGCAGCTCTGGGGCCAACGTCCTGACTTTC.

The chain couples TRBV9 to TRBJ1-1; a weak D match, TRBD1 (5 bases). The CDR3 contains 15 residues. The V and J ends lost 2 bases and 10 bases respectively, with 21 bases between them. Germline CDR1 SGDLS, CDR2 YYNGEE. The CDR3 DNA follows: TGTGCCAGCAGCGTTACCGGGACCCATTCTAGTGGAGCTTTCTTT. Translating it yields CASSVTGTHSSGAFF. Full variable domain (outside the CDR3, taken from reference TRBV9 and TRBJ1-1): DSGVTQTPKHLITATGQRVTLRCSPRSGDLSVYWYQQSLDQGLQFLIQYYNGEERAKGNILERFSAQQFPDLHSELNLSSLELGDSALYFCASSVTGTHSSGAFFGQGTRLTVV.

The chain carries TRBV19 and TRBJ1-1, with unresolved D. CDR3 size: 15 residues. Germline V gene data show CDR1 as LNHDA and CDR2 as SQIVND (reference sequence). CDR3 DNA: TGTGGCTCAACCGGGGATAAGTCGTTGAGCACTGAAGCTTTCTTT. Its protein product is CGSTGDKSLSTEAFF.

The gene calls are TRBV7-9 and TRBJ1-5; D possibly corresponds to TRBD1 (6 bases). V dropped 1 base and J dropped 4 bases, with 11 bases sitting between them. The CDR3 consists of 15 residues. Per germline, CDR1 SEHNR and CDR2 FQNEAQ (reference sequence). The CDR3 sequence: CASSLEGQSNQPQHF. The CDR3 region has the DNA TGTGCCAGCAGCTTAGAAGGACAGTCAAATCAGCCCCAGCATTTT.

This chain links TRBV6-1 with TRBJ1-2; D is undetermined. Trimming shortened V by 6 bases and J by 2 bases, and 10 bases separated the two germline ends. This CDR3 comprises 13 residues. From germline, CDR1 is MNHNS and CDR2 SASEGT. CDR3 sequence reads: CASRALSNYGYTF. The CDR3 coding sequence is TGTGCCAGCAGGGCCCTATCCAACTATGGCTACACCTTC.

J is TRBJ2-6 and V is TRBV9; tentative D call: TRBD2 (6 bases). The V end was cut by 4 bases, the J end by 0 bases, with 14 bases between. The germline V gene encodes CDR1 SGDLS and CDR2 YYNGEE. The length of the CDR3 is 17 residues. In DNA, the CDR3 is TGTGCCAGCAGCCAACTCGGGGGTAACTCTGGGGCCAACGTCCTGACTTTC. Translating gives CASSQLGGNSGANVLTF.

The chain combines TRBV19 with TRBJ1-2; D is ambiguous. The germline CDR1 and CDR2 sequences are LNHDA and SQIVND (reference sequence). Between the trimmed V and J ends, which lost 3 bases and 7 bases, there was a span of 15 bases. This CDR3 contains 14 residues. CDR3: CASSIWAGAVGYTF. In DNA, the CDR3 is TGTGCCAGTAGTATTTGGGCCGGAGCCGTTGGCTACACCTTC.

This chain uses TRBV28 with TRBJ1-5; maybe TRBD1 (6 bases). The CDR3 covers 12 residues. V was clipped by 8 bases and J by 3 bases, with 8 bases between them. Germline V gives CDR1 MDHEN, CDR2 SYDVKM. The CDR3 DNA is TGTGCCAGCCAGGGGACCAATCAGCCCCAGCATTTT. This codes for CASQGTNQPQHF. Drawing the rest from reference TRBV28 and TRBJ1-5, the complete variable domain is DVKVTQSSRYLVKRTGEKVFLECVQDMDHENMFWYRQDPGLGLRLIYFSYDVKMKEKGDIPEGYSVSREKKERFSLILESASTNQTSMYLCASQGTNQPQHFGDGTRLSIL.

The chain combines TRBV30 with TRBJ1-5; D unresolved. The CDR3 totals 14 residues. Germline assignment: CDR1 GTSNPN and CDR2 SVGIG (reference sequence). The ends were cut back, 5 bases at V and 3 bases at J, with 14 bases in the middle. This CDR3 reads CAWASGIDNQPQHF. The CDR3 DNA sequence: TGTGCCTGGGCTAGTGGCATCGACAATCAGCCCCAGCATTTT.

The chain joins TRBV5-6 to TRBJ1-1; TRBD1 might be the D (5 bases). The germline CDR1 and CDR2 sequences are SGHDT and YYEEEE. V gave up 5 bases and J gave up 4 bases, with 9 bases separating them. The CDR3 is 12 amino acids. In DNA, the CDR3 is TGTGCCAGCAGGCAGGGTTTCACTGAAGCTTTCTTT. Translated: CASRQGFTEAFF.

The J gene is TRBJ2-5, the V gene TRBV30; D uncertain. The J call may be wrong; the DNA end is better matched by TRBJ2-7. This CDR3 region has 12 residues. The germline CDR1 and CDR2 sequences are GTSNPN and SVGIG (reference sequence). CDR3 bases: TGTGCCTGGAGTGTACGTGGATACGAGCAGTACTTC. It specifies CAWSVRGYEQYF.